The 10 T cell receptor beta chains in this list originate from one sample, sequenced in a study of beta chain features in type 1 diabetes. Of the isolated RNA, all was reverse transcribed, and so the sequenced material was expressed TCRB transcripts. Produced via immunoSEQ multiplex PCR; TCRdb's table is partial and in-frame only. This sample has under 800,000 clones, with about 16% found just once. The sample taken for sequencing was naive CD4+ T cells from blood. All receptors come from a man aged 18 to 29 in good health.

In its sample, this clone was seen a few times. This chain links TRBV15 with TRBJ2-1, with 9 positions matching TRBD1. The CDR3 spans 14 residues. Germline V gene sequence: CDR1 LNHNV, CDR2 YYDKDF (reference sequence). J lost 7 bases, V lost 5 bases, and 6 bases had no gene match. Written as DNA, the CDR3 is TGTGCCACCAGCTGGGACAGGGCGATGAATGAGCAGTTCTTC. The encoded protein is CATSWDRAMNEQFF.

The chain couples TRBV9 to TRBJ1-6, with D maybe TRBD1 (5 bases). Between the trimmed V and J ends, which lost 0 bases and 9 bases, there was a span of 10 bases. This CDR3 has 14 residues. Germline loops: CDR1 SGDLS, CDR2 YYNGEE. CDR3 amino acids: CASSVGGMVSPLHF. The CDR3 DNA sequence: TGTGCCAGCAGCGTAGGGGGGATGGTTTCACCCCTCCACTTT.

This chain connects TRBV9 to TRBJ2-7; 8 nucleotides align to TRBD1. The CDR3 runs to 15 residues. After removal of 4 bases from V and 3 bases from J, the junction contained 9 bases not matched to a gene. Germline CDR1 reads SGDLS; CDR2 reads YYNGEE. The CDR3 loop reads CASSPMDRAVYEQYF. The DNA of the CDR3 is TGTGCCAGCAGCCCGATGGACAGGGCTGTCTACGAGCAGTACTTC.

A few counts support this clone. This sequence joins TRBV5-4 and TRBJ2-7, with unresolved D. Trimming took off 0 bases at V and 1 base at J, with 5 bases between the two ends. Germline V gene data show CDR1 as SGHNT and CDR2 as YYREEE (reference sequence). This CDR3 spans 13 amino acids. The CDR3 sequence: CASSLDTSYEQYF. The CDR3 DNA follows: TGTGCCAGCAGCTTGGACACTTCCTACGAGCAGTACTTC.

This clone was observed a few times. This sequence joins TRBV28 and TRBJ2-7; 7 nucleotides line up with TRBD1. CDR1 and CDR2 from the germline V gene are MDHEN and SYDVKM. V was clipped by 2 bases and J by 3 bases; unmatched bases: 7. This CDR3 spans 15 amino acids. CDR3 protein: CASSLGGQVIYEQYF. CDR3 DNA: TGTGCCAGCAGTTTAGGCGGACAGGTGATCTACGAGCAGTACTTC. The entire variable domain, with the rest obtained from reference TRBV28 and TRBJ2-7, is as follows: DVKVTQSSRYLVKRTGEKVFLECVQDMDHENMFWYRQDPGLGLRLIYFSYDVKMKEKGDIPEGYSVSREKKERFSLILESASTNQTSMYLCASSLGGQVIYEQYFGPGTRLTVT.

The chain couples TRBV2 to TRBJ2-2; D call uncertain. This CDR3 comprises 11 residues. Germline V CDR1 and CDR2: SNHLY, FYNNEI. V was cut by 6 bases and J by 5 bases, with 4 bases left in between. The CDR3 DNA sequence: TGTGCCAGCAGGCCAACCGGGGAGCTGTTTTTT. It codes for CASRPTGELFF. Together with reference TRBV2 and TRBJ2-2, the CDR3 gives the full variable domain: EPEVTQTPSHQVTQMGQEVILRCVPISNHLYFYWYRQILGQKVEFLVSFYNNEISEKSEIFDDQFSVERPDGSNFTLKIRSTKLEDSAMYFCASRPTGELFFGEGSRLTVL.

This clone showed up just a few times. The gene calls are TRBV4-3 and TRBJ2-1; D is uncertain. Deletions cut 0 bases from V and 0 bases from J, with 9 bases between. This CDR3 comprises 16 residues. Germline V gene data show CDR1 as LGHNA and CDR2 as YSLEER. CDR3 DNA: TGCGCCAGCAGCCAAGAACGGCGGCGCTCCTACAATGAGCAGTTCTTC. This gives the protein CASSQERRRSYNEQFF.

The sample holds a few counts of this clone. CDR3: CASSLVAGGTAYEQYF. The CDR3 bases are TGTGCCAGCAGCTTAGTAGCGGGAGGGACGGCCTACGAGCAGTACTTC. V is TRBV7-2 and J is TRBJ2-7; 11 bases align to TRBD2. CDR1 and CDR2 (germline): SGHTA, FQGNSA. The CDR3 sequence is 16 residues long. With 1 base clipped from V and 2 bases from J, the junction kept 4 bases outside the gene matches.

This clone was detected only a few times. Other DNA variants within this sample encode the same CDR3. This chain joins TRBV7-2 and TRBJ1-1; no firm D call. Per germline, CDR1 SGHTA and CDR2 FQGNSA. Trimming stripped 1 base from V and 0 bases from J, with 3 bases between. This CDR3 region has 13 residues. CDR3 sequence reads: CASSLEMNTEAFF. For the CDR3, the DNA is TGTGCCAGCAGCTTAGAAATGAACACTGAAGCTTTCTTT.

The table lists this clone with a few counts. The chain joins TRBV30 to TRBJ1-2; TRBD1 agrees at 12 bases. The CDR3 covers 14 residues. CDR1 is GTSNPN, CDR2 SVGIG, per germline (reference sequence). J gave up 7 bases and V 4 bases, and 7 bases lay outside the gene matches. This CDR3 reads CAWKRGTGGSGYTF. The DNA for the CDR3 is TGTGCCTGGAAAAGAGGGACAGGGGGCTCTGGCTACACCTTC.